The clone carrying this TCR beta chain was seen a handful of times. Each CDR3 protein gets one entry after TCRdb re-called the RT-PCR reads with MiXCR. The sample has fewer than 250,000 distinct CDR3 sequences, 13% to 15% seen once. The data belong to a study of patients and donors after allogeneic stem cell transplantation. From germline, CDR1 is SGHRS and CDR2 YFSETQ. Between the trimmed V and J ends, which lost 4 bases and 6 bases, there was a span of 19 bases. The CDR3 has 16 amino acids. The sample comprised blood, either unsorted or a sorted T cell fraction (not recorded which). This clonotype was obtained from a human donor who was either an allogeneic HSCT recipient or a stem cell or donor lymphocyte infusion donor (not recorded which). It is not recorded whose cells these are; they may come from a transplant donor. The rearrangement links TRBV5-1 to TRBJ2-2, with D maybe TRBD1 (7 bases). The CDR3 loop is CASSPGDRASPGELFF. The CDR3 bases are TGCGCCAGCAGCCCGGGAGACAGGGCCTCCCCCGGGGAGCTGTTTTTT.